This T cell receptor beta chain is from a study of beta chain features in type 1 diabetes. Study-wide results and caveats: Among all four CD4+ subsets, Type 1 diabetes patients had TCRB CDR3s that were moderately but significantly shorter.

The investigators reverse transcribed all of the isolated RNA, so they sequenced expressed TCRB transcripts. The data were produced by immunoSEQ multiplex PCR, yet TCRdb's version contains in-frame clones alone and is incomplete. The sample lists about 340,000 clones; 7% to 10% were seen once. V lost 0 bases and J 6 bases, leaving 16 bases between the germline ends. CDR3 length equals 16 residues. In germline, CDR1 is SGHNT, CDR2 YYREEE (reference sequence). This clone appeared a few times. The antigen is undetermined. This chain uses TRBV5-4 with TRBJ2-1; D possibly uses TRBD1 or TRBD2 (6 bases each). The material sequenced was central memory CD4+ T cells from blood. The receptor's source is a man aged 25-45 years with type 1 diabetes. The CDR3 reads CASSLAGDGGFNEQFF. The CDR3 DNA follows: TGTGCCAGCAGCTTGGCAGGGGACGGGGGCTTCAATGAGCAGTTCTTC.